Below, 19 T cell receptor beta chains from the same sample are listed, as sequenced in a study of PD-1 blockade in classical Hodgkin lymphoma. Assay used: immunoSEQ multiplex PCR; TCRdb lists only in-frame clones, some missing. The table lists approximately 25,000 clones, approximately 81% of them singletons, with around a fifth in the top ten. The patients all showed relapse after autologous stem cell transplantation, while their brentuximab vedotin exposure varied. This specimen was peripheral blood mononuclear cells (PBMCs), taken before the second cycle of nivolumab. These receptor sequences come from a human donor with classical Hodgkin lymphoma.

This chain connects TRBV5-6 to TRBJ2-5; 7 bases are shared with TRBD2. CDR3 length equals 15 residues. CDR1 is SGHDT, CDR2 YYEEEE, per germline. Unmatched junction bases numbered 14, after V lost 7 bases and J lost 5 bases. This chain's CDR3 is CASYKEWGGTETQYF. The CDR3 DNA reads TGTGCCAGCTATAAAGAATGGGGGGGGACGGAGACCCAGTACTTC.

The chain has TRBV27 and TRBJ1-5; no reliable D call. Looked up from germline, CDR1 is MNHEY and CDR2 is SMNVEV (reference sequence). Trimming took off 5 bases at V and 6 bases at J, with 14 bases between the two ends. This CDR3 region has 14 residues. The CDR3 DNA sequence: TGTGCCAGCAGTATGCTTCCGCCGGGTCAGCCCCAGCATTTT. It specifies CASSMLPPGQPQHF.

This chain links TRBV28 with TRBJ2-7; D tentatively reads TRBD1 or TRBD2 (5 bases each). CDR1 and CDR2 (germline): MDHEN, SYDVKM. V was clipped by 7 bases and J by 6 bases, with 13 bases between them. The CDR3 length is 12 residues. In nucleotides, the CDR3 is TGTGCCAGCACCGGGACGGCCGCCGAGCAGTACTTC. This encodes CASTGTAAEQYF.

J is TRBJ2-7 and V is TRBV5-4, with 8 bases that match TRBD2. The ends lost 6 bases at V and 6 bases at J; junction bases unmatched: 11. Germline V gives CDR1 SGHNT, CDR2 YYREEE (reference sequence). The CDR3 has 14 residues. For the CDR3, the DNA is TGTGCCAGCACCGTACTTAGCGGGACGGGCGAGCAGTACTTC. This translates into CASTVLSGTGEQYF.

The V call is TRBV5-1, the J call TRBJ2-6; unclear D gene. V was clipped by 5 bases and J by 0 bases, with 3 bases between them. Germline V gene sequence: CDR1 SGHRS, CDR2 YFSETQ. This CDR3 has 13 residues. The CDR3 spells CASRGSGANVLTF. DNA of the CDR3: TGCGCCAGCAGAGGCTCTGGGGCCAACGTCCTGACTTTC.

The rearrangement joins TRBV27 to TRBJ2-7, with 11 bases lining up with TRBD2. The CDR3 has 19 residues. Germline values: CDR1 MNHEY, CDR2 SMNVEV (reference sequence). Trimming at V came to 5 bases and at J to 3 bases, leaving 18 bases not matched to a gene. CDR3 sequence: CASSPHPLAGGPVNYEQYF. In DNA, the CDR3 is TGTGCCAGCAGTCCGCACCCCTTAGCGGGAGGGCCGGTGAACTACGAGCAGTACTTC.

V is TRBV10-3 and J is TRBJ2-7, with D perhaps matching TRBD1 or TRBD2 (5 bases each). Germline V lookup: CDR1 ENHRY, CDR2 SYGVKD. This CDR3 contains 15 residues. Trimming took 5 bases from V and 2 from J, leaving 16 bases between them. CDR3 sequence (DNA): TGTGCCATCAGTCTAAGCGCTGGGGGTACCTACGAGCAGTACTTC. Translating it yields CAISLSAGGTYEQYF.

The rearrangement joins TRBV5-6 to TRBJ1-6; D remains unclear. Looked up from germline, CDR1 is SGHDT and CDR2 is YYEEEE. The V gene lost 4 bases and the J gene lost 0 bases, with 11 bases spanning the gap. This CDR3 region has 16 residues. The CDR3 coding sequence is TGTGCCAGCAGCCAGGACCGGGGCTCCTATAATTCACCCCTCCACTTT. This encodes CASSQDRGSYNSPLHF.

This clone was seen a handful of times. This chain connects TRBV5-1 to TRBJ2-7; a possible D gene is TRBD1 (5 bases). The CDR3 totals 14 residues. Germline V lookup: CDR1 SGHRS, CDR2 YFSETQ. The V end lost 0 bases, the J end lost 3 bases, and 10 bases lay between the germline ends. CDR3 sequence reads: CASSLAGQNYEQYF. CDR3 DNA: TGCGCCAGCAGCTTGGCAGGACAAAACTACGAGCAGTACTTC.

This clone occurred once. CDR3: CASSSLRQGASNQPQHF. The CDR3 nucleotides read TGTGCCAGCAGCTCCCTCCGACAGGGGGCGAGCAATCAGCCCCAGCATTTT. The chain employs TRBV7-8 and TRBJ1-5; 10 nucleotides align to TRBD1. This CDR3 is built from 17 residues. Unmatched junction bases numbered 7, after V lost 4 bases and J lost 1 base. Germline CDR1 SGHVS, CDR2 FQNEAQ. The full variable domain, with the rest looked up from reference TRBV7-8 and TRBJ1-5, is GAGVSQSPRYKVAKRGQDVALRCDPISGHVSLFWYQQALGQGPEFLTYFQNEAQLDKSGLPSDRFFAERPEGSVSTLKIQRTQQEDSAVYLCASSSLRQGASNQPQHFGDGTRLSIL.

With respect to this clone: The limits of the CDR3 on the DNA are not certain, so only TCRdb's listed CDR3 is given. V usage is TRBV21-1 and J usage is TRBJ1-5; the table assigns TRBD1, which was not confirmed against the DNA. TRBV21-1 is a pseudogene segment. The CDR3 is made up of 19 amino acids, end residues included. CDR3 sequence reads: CASSKGWAGGSNSNQPQHF.

The genes are TRBV5-4 and TRBJ2-3; 15 positions agree with TRBD2. The CDR3 extends over 19 amino acids. Per the germline V gene, CDR1 is SGHNT and CDR2 is YYREEE (reference sequence). J was trimmed by 5 bases and V by 3 bases; bases with no gene match: 13. CDR3 sequence: CASSWPGLAGGGGLDTQYF. The CDR3 DNA reads as TGTGCCAGCAGCTGGCCGGGACTAGCGGGGGGCGGAGGACTAGATACGCAGTATTTT. The whole variable domain, remainder taken from reference TRBV5-4 and TRBJ2-3, is ETGVTQSPTHLIKTRGQQVTLRCSSQSGHNTVSWYQQALGQGPQFIFQYYREEENGRGNFPPRFSGLQFPNYSSELNVNALELDDSALYLCASSWPGLAGGGGLDTQYFGPGTRLTVL.

The genes are TRBV18 and TRBJ2-3; D is undetermined. V lost 2 bases to trimming and J lost 0 bases, with 3 bases between them. Germline V gene lookup returns CDR1 KGHSH and CDR2 LQKENI. The CDR3 has 13 residues. The CDR3 protein is CASSPTSTDTQYF. CDR3 nucleotide sequence: TGTGCCAGCTCACCAACTAGCACAGATACGCAGTATTTT.

The genes are TRBV5-8 and TRBJ2-7, with a possible D match to TRBD1 (5 bases). V lost 0 bases to trimming and J lost 5 bases, with 9 bases between them. This CDR3 comprises 13 residues. Germline assignment: CDR1 SGHTS and CDR2 YDEGEE. CDR3 protein: CASSLGTPDEQYF. DNA of the CDR3: TGTGCCAGCAGCTTGGGGACACCCGACGAGCAGTACTTC.

This clone was seen only once. The chain uses TRBV27 and TRBJ2-1, with 10 nucleotides matching TRBD2. Per the germline V gene, CDR1 is MNHEY and CDR2 is SMNVEV (reference sequence). V was clipped by 9 bases and J by 5 bases; unmatched bases: 7. The CDR3 extends over 14 amino acids. Here the CDR3 DNA reads TGTGCCAGTACTAGCGGGACGGTCCACAATGAGCAGTTCTTC. Residues: CASTSGTVHNEQFF.

V usage is TRBV6-5 and J usage is TRBJ2-3, with no clear D. Trimming pared 2 bases from V and 1 base from J, leaving 4 bases between. The CDR3 runs 13 residues. Germline CDR1 MNHEY, CDR2 SVGAGI. The CDR3 region is CASSYMGTDTQYF. CDR3 sequence (DNA): TGTGCCAGCAGTTACATGGGCACAGATACGCAGTATTTT.

DNA of the CDR3: TGTGCCAGCAGCTTGCGACTAGCCAGCTTGAATGAGCAGTTCTTC. Amino acids: CASSLRLASLNEQFF. The chain links TRBV5-4 to TRBJ2-1; 7 nucleotides line up with TRBD2. V dropped 1 base and J dropped 7; count of bases not matched to a gene: 8. Germline V lookup: CDR1 SGHNT, CDR2 YYREEE (reference sequence). This CDR3 comprises 15 residues.

The chain uses TRBV4-1 and TRBJ1-5; maybe TRBD1 (5 bases). V was trimmed by 1 base and J by 4 bases, leaving 17 bases between them. CDR1 is MGHRA, CDR2 YSYEKL, per germline. The CDR3 extends over 17 amino acids. In DNA, the CDR3 is TGCGCCAGCAGCCAAGGGCCCCGGGGCGAGGGTAATCAGCCCCAGCATTTT. Protein sequence: CASSQGPRGEGNQPQHF.

This chain uses TRBV7-6 with TRBJ1-1; tentatively, D is TRBD1 (5 bases). CDR1 is SGHVS and CDR2 is FNYEAQ in the germline V gene. The ends were cut back, 5 bases at V and 4 bases at J, with 23 bases in the middle. This CDR3 is 17 amino acids long. The chain's CDR3 is CASSPWEGLGRGTEAFF. The CDR3 region has the DNA TGTGCCAGCAGCCCTTGGGAGGGTCTGGGGAGGGGCACTGAAGCTTTCTTT.